A single sample gave rise to the 15 T cell receptor beta chains below, sequenced in a study of blood T cell repertoires in COVID-19. Here immunoSEQ multiplex PCR was the method, and the copy in TCRdb shows in-frame clones only, minus some. The sample records 250,000 or so clones, approximately 86% being singletons. The sequencing input was peripheral blood. These receptors all come from a man aged 40-49 years with active or convalescent COVID-19.

V gene TRBV6-1 combines with J gene TRBJ2-7, with 9 bases fitting TRBD2. The germline gives CDR1 MNHNS, CDR2 SASEGT. Trimming removed 1 base from V and 4 bases from J; junction bases left unmatched: 2. This CDR3 region has 14 residues. CDR3 protein: CASSEVAGAYEQYF. CDR3 nucleotide sequence: TGTGCCAGCAGTGAAGTAGCGGGGGCATACGAGCAGTACTTC.

V usage is TRBV6-6 and J usage is TRBJ1-4; TRBD1 matches 9 bases. Germline V gene sequence: CDR1 MNHNY, CDR2 SVGAGI (reference sequence). The CDR3 runs to 16 residues. Germline trimming cut 0 bases from V and 8 bases from J; bases unmatched to any gene: 7. The CDR3 sequence: CASSYSHGQGTEKLFF. The CDR3 DNA sequence: TGTGCCAGCAGTTACTCGCATGGACAGGGGACGGAAAAACTGTTTTTT.

J is TRBJ2-7 and V is TRBV6-5; 7 bases are shared with TRBD2. Germline lookup yields CDR1 MNHEY and CDR2 SVGAGI. After removal of 0 bases from V and 2 bases from J, the junction contained 1 base not matched to a gene. This CDR3 spans 14 amino acids. In DNA form, the CDR3 reads TGTGCCAGCAGTTACTCGGGGGGGACCTACGAGCAGTACTTC. This sequence encodes CASSYSGGTYEQYF.

This chain joins TRBV6-2 or TRBV6-3 and TRBJ2-7; 12 bases map to TRBD2. V was clipped by 0 bases and J by 6 bases; unmatched bases: 6. This CDR3 is built from 16 residues. CDR1 is MNHEY, CDR2 SVGEGT, per germline. Here the CDR3 reads CASSYSLAGGPGEQYF. CDR3 bases: TGTGCCAGCAGTTACTCGCTAGCGGGAGGGCCAGGCGAGCAGTACTTC.

The V gene is TRBV30, the J gene TRBJ2-6; D remains unclear. This CDR3 is built from 14 residues. The germline gives CDR1 GTSNPN, CDR2 SVGIG (reference sequence). Trimming stripped 3 bases from V and 0 bases from J, with 6 bases between. The CDR3 region is CAWSSTSGANVLTF. The CDR3 DNA follows: TGTGCCTGGAGCTCTACCTCTGGGGCCAACGTCCTGACTTTC. Supplemented by reference TRBV30 and TRBJ2-6, the full variable domain reads SQTIHQWPATLVQPVGSPLSLECTVEGTSNPNLYWYRQAAGRGLQLLFYSVGIGQISSEVPQNLSASRPQDRQFILSSKKLLLSDSGFYLCAWSSTSGANVLTFGAGSRLTVL.

The chain has TRBV4-2 and TRBJ1-2, with 12 bases that match TRBD1. Germline V gene sequence: CDR1 LGHNA, CDR2 YNFKEQ. Trimming at V came to 0 bases and at J to 8 bases, leaving 7 bases not matched to a gene. The CDR3 runs to 16 residues. The CDR3 DNA follows: TGTGCCAGCAGCCAAGAGGGGGACAGGGGGCAGAAAGGCTACACCTTC. Protein: CASSQEGDRGQKGYTF.

The chain links TRBV11-2 to TRBJ2-5; D might be TRBD1 (8 bases). There are 15 residues in the CDR3. The germline gives CDR1 SGHAT, CDR2 FQNNGV. V lost 5 bases and J lost 2, with 15 bases in between. CDR3 residues: CASSQGAGAQETQYF. The CDR3 DNA follows: TGTGCCAGCAGCCAGGGGGCGGGGGCGCAAGAGACCCAGTACTTC.

This chain connects TRBV24-1 to TRBJ2-3, with 10 bases fitting TRBD2. V shed 4 bases and J 5 bases; nucleotides not matched to a gene: 8. The CDR3 is 16 residues long. Germline lookup yields CDR1 KGHDR and CDR2 SFDVKD. Here the CDR3 DNA reads TGTGCCACCAGTGAGTTAGCGGGAGGCCGGAGAGATACGCAGTATTTT. Amino acids: CATSELAGGRRDTQYF.

This clone has only a few counts. V gene TRBV5-4 combines with J gene TRBJ2-5, with D maybe TRBD1 (5 bases). The CDR3 is 13 residues long. V lost 2 bases and J 6 bases, leaving 11 bases between the germline ends. Per the germline V gene, CDR1 is SGHNT and CDR2 is YYREEE (reference sequence). CDR3 region: CASSLIAGKTQYF. CDR3 DNA sequence: TGTGCCAGCAGCTTAATCGCAGGGAAGACCCAGTACTTC.

This chain links TRBV5-1 with TRBJ1-1; possibly TRBD1 for D (6 bases). This CDR3 comprises 14 residues. V lost 3 bases to trimming and J lost 1 base, with 10 bases between them. Per the germline V gene, CDR1 is SGHRS and CDR2 is YFSETQ. The CDR3 DNA reads as TGCGCCAGCAGCTCCGGACAGCCGAACACTGAAGCTTTCTTT. This sequence encodes CASSSGQPNTEAFF.

CDR3 in amino acids: CAITSTGNSYEQYF. For the CDR3, the DNA is TGTGCCATCACATCCACGGGGAACTCCTACGAGCAGTACTTC. The chain is built from TRBV10-3 and TRBJ2-7, with a possible D match to TRBD2 (5 bases). Germline CDR1 is ENHRY and CDR2 is SYGVKD. Trimming removed 7 bases from V and 0 bases from J, with 13 bases in between. CDR3 length equals 14 residues.

This chain joins TRBV27 and TRBJ1-2; D is perhaps TRBD1 (5 bases). V lost 10 bases, J lost 8 bases, and 29 bases lay in between. The CDR3 spans 16 residues. CDR1 and CDR2 from the germline V gene are MNHEY and SMNVEV (reference sequence). The CDR3 region is CATNRPFRAGWNGYTF. Written as DNA, the CDR3 is TGTGCCACCAACCGCCCGTTTAGGGCAGGGTGGAACGGCTACACCTTC.

The V and J genes are TRBV30 and TRBJ1-1, with a possible D match to TRBD1 (5 bases). The CDR3 has 13 amino acids. The V end lost 4 bases, the J end lost 3 bases, and 12 bases lay between the germline ends. The V gene's germline CDR1 is GTSNPN and CDR2 SVGIG (reference sequence). CDR3 sequence (DNA): TGTGCCTGGAAGGGGCGCAGGGACACTGAAGCTTTCTTT. Translating gives CAWKGRRDTEAFF.

This chain joins TRBV12-3 or TRBV12-4 and TRBJ2-5, with D tentatively TRBD2 (5 bases). V was cut by 3 bases and J by 8 bases, with 13 bases left in between. The CDR3 totals 13 residues. CDR3 bases: TGTGCCAGCAGTTTGGGCAGCAGCGGAACCCAGTACTTC. This codes for CASSLGSSGTQYF.

V is TRBV5-1 and J is TRBJ2-1; TRBD1 agrees at 7 bases. This CDR3 spans 15 amino acids. V shed 2 bases, J shed 6 bases, and the junction held 8 bases outside the gene matches. Germline-derived CDR1 and CDR2 are SGHRS and YFSETQ. CDR3 residues: CASSFLPQGTNEQFF. DNA for the CDR3: TGCGCCAGCAGCTTCCTCCCACAGGGGACCAATGAGCAGTTCTTC.